The entry below describes one T cell receptor (beta chain). The data originate from a study of T cell changes during pregnancy in multiple sclerosis. The method was immunoSEQ multiplex PCR; TCRdb's version includes in-frame clones alone and lacks a portion of them. This sample has just under 80,000 clones, with around 93% found just once. Germline CDR1 LGHNA, CDR2 YNFKEQ. The length of the CDR3 is 15 residues. V was shortened by 5 bases and J by 5 bases, with 16 bases between the two germline ends. V usage is TRBV4-2 and J usage is TRBJ1-5; tentatively, D is TRBD1 (6 bases). Sequencing was performed on peripheral blood, taken in the second trimester of pregnancy. This clonotype originated in a female donor in good health, enrolled as a control in a pregnancy study. The CDR3 is CASSFDGGEDQPQHF. DNA for the CDR3: TGTGCCAGCAGCTTCGATGGGGGCGAGGATCAGCCCCAGCATTTT.